This TCR beta chain was captured by sequencing in a study of identical twins. TCRdb re-called the 5' RACE reads through MiXCR, storing one row per CDR3 protein. The sample records about 890,000 distinct CDR3 sequences, 10% to 15% being singletons. V was shortened by 0 bases and J by 0 bases, with 16 bases between the two germline ends. CDR3 length: 18 amino acids. Looked up from germline, CDR1 is WNHNN and CDR2 is SYGVQD (reference sequence). These data are also associated with another study on yellow fever vaccine responses in identical twins. As reported in that work: After vaccination, twins' T cell response reportedly seemed partly convergent, partly personalized.

The sample was PBMCs. The V gene is TRBV10-1, the J gene TRBJ2-3; perhaps TRBD1 as D (5 bases). The receptor was isolated from a woman aged 18-29 years in good health. The CDR3 sequence is CASSESMGPISSTDTQYF. The CDR3 DNA reads TGCGCCAGCAGTGAGTCGATGGGGCCGATCTCTAGCACAGATACGCAGTATTTT.